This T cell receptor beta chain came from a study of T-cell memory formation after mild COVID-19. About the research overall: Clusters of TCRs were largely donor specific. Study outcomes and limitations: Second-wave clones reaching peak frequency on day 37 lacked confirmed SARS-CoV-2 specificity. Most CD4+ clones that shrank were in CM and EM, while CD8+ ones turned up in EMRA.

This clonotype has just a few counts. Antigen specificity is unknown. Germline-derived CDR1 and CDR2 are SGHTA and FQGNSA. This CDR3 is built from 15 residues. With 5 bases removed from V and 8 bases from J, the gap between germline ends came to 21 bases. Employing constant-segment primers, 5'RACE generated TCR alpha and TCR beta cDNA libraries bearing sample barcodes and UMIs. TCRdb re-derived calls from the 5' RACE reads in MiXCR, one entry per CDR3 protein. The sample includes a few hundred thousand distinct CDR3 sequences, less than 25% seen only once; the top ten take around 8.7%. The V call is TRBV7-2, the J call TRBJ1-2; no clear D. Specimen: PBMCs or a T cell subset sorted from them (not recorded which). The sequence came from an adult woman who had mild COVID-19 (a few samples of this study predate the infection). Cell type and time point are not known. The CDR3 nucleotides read TGTGCCAGCAGCCCCGGGCCCCGGGAACGAAGAGGCTACACCTTC. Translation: CASSPGPRERRGYTF. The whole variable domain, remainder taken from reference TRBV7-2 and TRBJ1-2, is GAGVSQSPSNKVTEKGKDVELRCDPISGHTALYWYRQSLGQGLEFLIYFQGNSAPDKSGLPSDRFSAERTGGSVSTLTIQRTQQEDSAVYLCASSPGPRERRGYTFGSGTRLTVV.